The source of this T cell receptor (beta chain) is a study of T cell responses to AZD1222 COVID-19 vaccine. This clone turned up a few times. Sequenced by immunoSEQ multiplex PCR; TCRdb stores in-frame clones only, minus some. This table holds 150,000 to 180,000 clones, approximately 90% found once. Trimming pared 3 bases from V and 8 bases from J, leaving 10 bases between. CDR3 length equals 13 residues. Per the germline V gene, CDR1 is SNHLY and CDR2 is FYNNEI. The chain is built from TRBV2 and TRBJ2-2; D ambiguous. The source of this sequence is an adult who had recovered from COVID-19. Sequencing used peripheral blood, obtained after recovery from COVID-19. The CDR3 loop reads CASSDLAAGELFF. CDR3 DNA sequence: TGTGCCAGCAGTGATTTAGCTGCTGGGGAGCTGTTTTTT.